This section outlines one TCR beta chain sequence together with its context. Its antigen is unidentified. This sample was included in a study of T cell responses to AZD1222 COVID-19 vaccine. Clones were read by immunoSEQ multiplex PCR, and TCRdb kept only the in-frame ones, dropping some. Of about 81,000 clones in the sample, around 90% were seen once. Whole-study findings and limits: Close to half of spike-specific TCRs reportedly recognize unmutated variant regions. Just 5 or 6 AZD1222 recipients tested seropositive at baseline. A mostly white British donor set with more females was recruited, and clonal diversity was possibly underestimated. Spike-specific TCR depth and breadth grew after two AZD1222 doses.

V was trimmed by 6 bases and J by 0 bases, leaving 11 bases between them. Germline assignment: CDR1 MDHEN and CDR2 SYDVKM. The CDR3 consists of 14 residues. V usage is TRBV28 and J usage is TRBJ1-1; no clear D gene. The sequencing used peripheral blood, collected on day 0 of AZD1222 vaccination. The origin of this receptor is an adult in good health. CDR3 nucleotide sequence: TGTGCCAGCAGCCCCAACTATATGAACACTGAAGCTTTCTTT. Protein: CASSPNYMNTEAFF. The entire variable domain, with the rest obtained from reference TRBV28 and TRBJ1-1, is as follows: DVKVTQSSRYLVKRTGEKVFLECVQDMDHENMFWYRQDPGLGLRLIYFSYDVKMKEKGDIPEGYSVSREKKERFSLILESASTNQTSMYLCASSPNYMNTEAFFGQGTRLTVV.